The 13 T cell receptor beta chains below all came from one sample that was sequenced in a study of neoadjuvant anti-PD-1 for oral cavity cancer. Libraries were prepared by immunoSEQ multiplex PCR; TCRdb keeps only in-frame clonotypes and omits some of them. The sample has 55,000 to 80,000 clones, 80% to 90% seen once. Time point denoted: after neoadjuvant nivolumab, at surgical resection. Sample: PBMCs, taken after nivolumab (anti-PD-1) treatment. The source of these receptors is a person aged 40 to 85 with oral cavity squamous cell carcinoma.

V is TRBV29-1 and J is TRBJ1-2; possible D gene TRBD1, 5 bases. Germline CDR1 SQVTM, CDR2 ANQGSEA. V lost 4 bases, J lost 6 bases, and 12 bases lay in between. The CDR3 is 12 residues long. The CDR3 region has the DNA TGCAGCGTTGGGGGCAGCGTGGATGGCTACACCTTC. Translation: CSVGGSVDGYTF.

V and J are TRBV11-2 and TRBJ2-1; possibly TRBD2 for D (5 bases). The V end lost 2 bases, the J end lost 5 bases, and 13 bases lay between the germline ends. The CDR3 loop spans 15 amino acids. Germline V gives CDR1 SGHAT, CDR2 FQNNGV. As DNA, the CDR3 is TGTGCCAGCAGCTTATATGGCGGACTGGACAATGAGCAGTTCTTC. Protein: CASSLYGGLDNEQFF.

J is TRBJ2-5 and V is TRBV4-1, with D perhaps TRBD2 (6 bases). The CDR3 has 15 amino acids. The germline gives CDR1 MGHRA, CDR2 YSYEKL. V lost 1 base to trimming and J lost 4 bases, with 13 bases between them. In nucleotides, the CDR3 is TGCGCCAGCAGCCAAGTTGGACTACGGGTAGAGACCCAGTACTTC. Its protein is CASSQVGLRVETQYF.

The V and J genes are TRBV19 and TRBJ1-3; D remains unclear. Germline-derived CDR1 and CDR2 are LNHDA and SQIVND (reference sequence). The V end was cut by 2 bases, the J end by 0 bases, with 14 bases between. The CDR3 totals 17 residues. Here the CDR3 reads CASSISWNLDSGNTIYF. CDR3 DNA: TGTGCCAGTAGTATATCATGGAACTTAGACTCTGGAAACACCATATATTTT.

The V and J genes are TRBV10-3 and TRBJ2-1, with TRBD1 as a possible D gene (6 bases). The V and J ends lost 0 bases and 2 bases respectively, with 17 bases between them. The CDR3 contains 18 residues. Germline assignment: CDR1 ENHRY and CDR2 SYGVKD. This CDR3 is CAISESGQTRAAYNEQFF. The CDR3 coding sequence is TGTGCCATCAGTGAGTCTGGACAGACGAGGGCCGCCTACAATGAGCAGTTCTTC.

A single count supports this clone. The rearrangement uses TRBV27 and TRBJ2-1, with 7 bases fitting TRBD1. The CDR3 sequence is 16 residues long. The ends lost 8 bases at V and 2 bases at J; junction bases unmatched: 12. In germline, CDR1 is MNHEY, CDR2 SMNVEV (reference sequence). The CDR3 reads CASAIWQGTAYNEQFF. The CDR3 region has the DNA TGTGCCAGCGCCATATGGCAGGGGACAGCCTACAATGAGCAGTTCTTC.

The genes are TRBV7-9 and TRBJ2-3; TRBD2 agrees at 8 bases. CDR3 length: 15 amino acids. Per germline, CDR1 SEHNR and CDR2 FQNEAQ (reference sequence). Losses at the gene ends were 5 bases for V and 1 base for J; bases not matched to a gene: 5. The CDR3 here is CASSPYSGGTDTQYF. The CDR3 nucleotides read TGTGCCAGCAGCCCCTATAGCGGGGGCACAGATACGCAGTATTTT.

The CDR3 nucleotides are TGTGCCAGCAGTCTATTCGGGTCAGGGGGACGGGGAGGAGGCTACACCTTC. This gives the protein CASSLFGSGGRGGGYTF. This chain connects TRBV5-5 to TRBJ1-2, with TRBD1 matching 7 bases. V trimming: 5 bases; J trimming: 8 bases; junction bases outside the gene matches: 21. Germline CDR1 is SGHKS and CDR2 is YYEKEE (reference sequence). The CDR3 runs 17 residues.

This chain uses TRBV19 with TRBJ1-2; perhaps TRBD1 as D (6 bases). The CDR3 contains 15 residues. V dropped 6 bases and J dropped 0 bases, with 14 bases sitting between them. Germline-derived CDR1 and CDR2 are LNHDA and SQIVND (reference sequence). DNA of the CDR3: TGTGCCAGTAGCCCTGGGGGCGGTACTAACTATGGCTACACCTTC. Translating it yields CASSPGGGTNYGYTF. The whole variable domain, filled in from reference TRBV19 and TRBJ1-2, reads DGGITQSPKYLFRKEGQNVTLSCEQNLNHDAMYWYRQDPGQGLRLIYYSQIVNDFQKGDIAEGYSVSREKKESFPLTVTSAQKNPTAFYLCASSPGGGTNYGYTFGSGTRLTVV.

J is TRBJ2-1 and V is TRBV11-2; 10 bases agree with TRBD2. The CDR3 runs 16 residues. The ends lost 5 bases at V and 3 bases at J; junction bases unmatched: 7. Germline-derived CDR1 and CDR2 are SGHAT and FQNNGV. The CDR3 DNA follows: TGTGCCAGCAGCCCCAGCGGGAGGGCCTTCTACAATGAGCAGTTCTTC. It specifies CASSPSGRAFYNEQFF. Full variable domain (outside the CDR3, taken from reference TRBV11-2 and TRBJ2-1): EAGVAQSPRYKIIEKRQSVAFWCNPISGHATLYWYQQILGQGPKLLIQFQNNGVVDDSQLPKDRFSAERLKGVDSTLKIQPAKLEDSAVYLCASSPSGRAFYNEQFFGPGTRLTVL.

V is TRBV6-1 and J is TRBJ2-1; the D is unclear. The V gene lost 4 bases and the J gene lost 7 bases, with 17 bases spanning the gap. CDR3 length: 15 residues. The V gene's germline CDR1 is MNHNS and CDR2 SASEGT. CDR3 in amino acids: CASSGANTLSNEQFF. Written as DNA, the CDR3 is TGTGCCAGCAGTGGGGCTAACACCTTATCGAATGAGCAGTTCTTC.

The genes are TRBV2 and TRBJ2-5, with 7 positions matching TRBD1. Germline values: CDR1 SNHLY, CDR2 FYNNEI. The CDR3 totals 13 residues. V shed 8 bases and J 6 bases; nucleotides not matched to a gene: 9. The CDR3 DNA reads as TGTGCCAGCGACAGGGTCTTACGGAAGACCCAGTACTTC. Its protein is CASDRVLRKTQYF.

The gene calls are TRBV6-6 and TRBJ2-7; D is perhaps TRBD2 (5 bases). This CDR3 spans 12 amino acids. V was clipped by 8 bases and J by 6 bases, with 14 bases between them. Germline-derived CDR1 and CDR2 are MNHNY and SVGAGI (reference sequence). The CDR3: CASGRVGGEQYF. In nucleotides, the CDR3 is TGTGCCAGCGGCCGGGTCGGAGGCGAGCAGTACTTC.